This TCR beta chain was sequenced in a study of cytomegalovirus exposure and HLA in healthy donors. Background on the study: Early release data held around 82 million unique TCRs from HLA-typed donors. The study, taken as a whole, reports: TCR beta chain V- and J-gene trimming was linked, in a later analysis, to a missense variant in DCLRE1C. The study assumed roughly uniform donor sequencing depth for presence/absence analyses.

The V segment lost 9 bases and the J segment 3 bases; nucleotides outside the gene matches: 16. This CDR3 is 17 amino acids long. Germline assignment: CDR1 LGHNA and CDR2 YSLEER. Amplification used 60 Vbeta primers and 13 Jbeta primers. The protocol was immunoSEQ multiplex PCR, while the TCRdb copy is restricted to in-frame clones and leaves out a portion. The sample consists of about 200,000 clones, over 65% of them appearing once. About this clone itself: Its matching antigen is unknown.

The source of this sequence is a boy younger than 10 in good health and CMV-seronegative. The chain combines TRBV4-3 with TRBJ2-2; 7 bases are a match to TRBD1. Sequencing input: PBMCs. The chain's CDR3 is CARVGRGKLRDTGELFF. CDR3 DNA sequence: TGCGCCAGGGTGGGCAGGGGGAAGCTGAGAGACACCGGGGAGCTGTTTTTT.